This note documents a single T cell receptor beta chain sequence. V dropped 8 bases and J dropped 0 bases, with 22 bases sitting between them. CDR1 is SQVTM, CDR2 ANQGSEA, per germline. The CDR3 is 16 amino acids. This specimen comes from a study of T-cell memory formation after mild COVID-19. TCRdb re-analysed the 5' RACE reads in MiXCR, keeping a single row per CDR3 protein. The table records roughly 240,000 distinct CDR3 sequences, roughly 15% of them present only once. J is TRBJ1-1 and V is TRBV29-1; D possibly corresponds to TRBD1 (5 bases). The clonotype originates from an adult woman who had mild COVID-19 (a few samples of this study predate the infection). Cell type and time point are not known. What was sequenced was PBMCs or a T cell subset sorted from them (not recorded which). The CDR3 loop is CSTYGLGLEMNTEAFF. DNA of the CDR3: TGCAGCACTTACGGCTTGGGGCTGGAAATGAACACTGAAGCTTTCTTT.